What follows are 8 T cell receptor beta chains derived from one specimen sequenced in a study of blood T cell repertoires in COVID-19 (TCRdb year 2020). The receptor library was made with the immunoSEQ multiplex PCR assay. Drawn from immuneACCESS, this table holds only the in-frame rearrangements with V and J called that TCRdb kept. Clones are partly lost; checked studies trace under half to an unresolved V gene and leave the rest unexplained. The sample records some 340,000 clones, around 86% of which are singletons. Around 5.1% of the sample lies in the top ten. The sample consisted of PBMCs or T cells enriched from blood (not recorded which). The source is a woman in her forties or fifties who had recovered from COVID-19.

The J gene is TRBJ1-1, the V gene TRBV3-1 (or the pseudogene TRBV3-2), with D uncertain. Germline V gene data show CDR1 as LGHDT and CDR2 as YNNKEL (reference sequence). Trimming took off 4 bases at V and 10 bases at J, with 13 bases between the two ends. The CDR3 loop spans 12 amino acids. CDR3 in amino acids: CASSRDLDSAFF. In nucleotides, the CDR3 is TGTGCCAGCAGCCGAGACTTAGATTCAGCTTTCTTT.

This chain's CDR3 is CASSGSGSRSGKLFF. For the CDR3, the DNA is TGTGCCAGCAGCGGGTCAGGGTCTCGGTCGGGAAAACTGTTTTTT. The chain has TRBV9 and TRBJ1-4, with a weak D call TRBD1 (5 bases). Germline-derived CDR1 and CDR2 are SGDLS and YYNGEE. Deletions cut 3 bases from V and 10 bases from J, with 19 bases between. The CDR3 contains 15 residues.

V is TRBV5-8 and J is TRBJ1-2; weak D call: TRBD1 (6 bases). The CDR3 runs to 14 residues. CDR1 SGHTS and CDR2 YDEGEE come from the germline V gene. Between the trimmed V and J ends, which lost 1 base and 4 bases, there was a span of 11 bases. This CDR3 is CASSLTGSFYGYTF. DNA for the CDR3: TGTGCCAGCAGCTTGACAGGGAGTTTCTATGGCTACACCTTC.

The CDR3 DNA follows: TGTGCCAGCAGCGCCCCAGGGGGAAAGAGCTCTGGAAACACCATATATTTT. This encodes CASSAPGGKSSGNTIYF. The chain is built from TRBV9 and TRBJ1-3; 7 bases align to TRBD1. Per germline, CDR1 SGDLS and CDR2 YYNGEE. This CDR3 spans 17 amino acids. V dropped 3 bases and J dropped 0; count of bases not matched to a gene: 9.

Here the CDR3 reads CASSQDFVGGAEQYF. CDR3 DNA: TGCGCCAGCAGCCAAGATTTTGTAGGAGGGGCCGAGCAGTACTTC. The rearrangement links TRBV4-3 to TRBJ2-7, with D possibly matching TRBD2 (6 bases). V lost 0 bases to trimming and J lost 6 bases, with 15 bases between them. Germline CDR1 is LGHNA and CDR2 is YSLEER. The CDR3 loop spans 15 amino acids.

This chain uses TRBV11-2 with TRBJ2-1; tentative D call: TRBD1 (5 bases). With 1 base removed from V and 8 bases from J, the gap between germline ends came to 9 bases. Looked up from germline, CDR1 is SGHAT and CDR2 is FQNNGV. This CDR3 region has 13 residues. The CDR3 nucleotides read TGTGCCAGCAGCTTAGGGGGCTCGGATGAGCAGTTCTTC. It specifies CASSLGGSDEQFF.

The V gene is TRBV6-2 or TRBV6-3, the J gene TRBJ1-5; 8 bases are a match to TRBD1. The germline gives CDR1 MNHEY, CDR2 SVGEGT. V dropped 5 bases and J dropped 4; count of bases not matched to a gene: 4. The CDR3 sequence is 14 residues long. Written as DNA, the CDR3 is TGTGCCAGCAGTCAAGGACAGGGAAATCAGCCCCAGCATTTT. Amino acids: CASSQGQGNQPQHF.

The V gene is TRBV9, the J gene TRBJ1-3; 7 nucleotides match TRBD1. The germline CDR1 and CDR2 sequences are SGDLS and YYNGEE. With V trimmed by 2 bases and J by 4 bases, 3 bases remained unmatched. The CDR3 is made up of 14 amino acids. The CDR3 sequence: CASSVTGAGNTIYF. The CDR3 bases are TGTGCCAGCAGCGTCACAGGGGCCGGAAACACCATATATTTT.